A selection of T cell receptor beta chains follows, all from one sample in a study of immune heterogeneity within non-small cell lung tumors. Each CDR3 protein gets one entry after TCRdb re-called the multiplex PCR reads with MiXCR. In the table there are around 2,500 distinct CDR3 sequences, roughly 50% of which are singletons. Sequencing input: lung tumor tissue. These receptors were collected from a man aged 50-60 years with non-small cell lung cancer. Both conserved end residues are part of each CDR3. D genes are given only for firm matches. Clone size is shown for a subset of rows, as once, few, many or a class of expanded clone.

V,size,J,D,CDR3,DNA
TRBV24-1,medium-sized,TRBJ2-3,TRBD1,CATSDWGQGSDTQYF,TGTGCCACCAGTGATTGGGGACAGGGGTCCGATACGCAGTATTTT
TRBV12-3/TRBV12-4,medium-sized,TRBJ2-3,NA,CASSPGVDTQYF,TGTGCCAGCAGCCCCGGGGTAGATACGCAGTATTTT
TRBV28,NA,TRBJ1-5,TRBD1,CASSVTGEGFQPQHF,TGTGCCAGCAGCGTGACAGGGGAGGGTTTTCAGCCCCAGCATTTT
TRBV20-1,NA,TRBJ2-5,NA,CSARPGAGETQYF,TGCAGTGCTCGGCCGGGGGCCGGCGAGACCCAGTACTTC
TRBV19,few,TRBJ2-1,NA,CASSQEGSENEQFF,TGTGCCAGTAGTCAAGAGGGAAGTGAGAATGAGCAGTTCTTC
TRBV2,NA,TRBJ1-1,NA,CARRPVNTEAFF,TGTGCCAGAAGACCGGTGAACACTGAAGCTTTCTTT
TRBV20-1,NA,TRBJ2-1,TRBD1,CSAQYRDRGRNEQFF,TGCAGTGCACAGTACCGGGACAGGGGGCGCAATGAGCAGTTCTTC
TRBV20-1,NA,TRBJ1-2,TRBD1,CSAELTGLFGYTF,TGCAGTGCTGAGTTGACAGGGTTATTTGGCTACACCTTC
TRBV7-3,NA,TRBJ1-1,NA,CASSYMNTEAFF,TGTGCCAGCAGCTACATGAACACTGAAGCTTTCTTT
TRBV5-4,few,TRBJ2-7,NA,CASSLTRGAYEQYF,TGTGCCAGCAGCTTGACCAGGGGTGCCTACGAGCAGTACTTC
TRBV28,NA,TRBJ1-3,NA,CASSTGGNTIYF,TGTGCCAGCAGTACAGGGGGAAACACCATATATTTT
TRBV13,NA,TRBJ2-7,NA,CASSLRDNLDEQYF,TGTGCCAGCAGCTTACGGGATAACTTGGACGAGCAGTACTTC
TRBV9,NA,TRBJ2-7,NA,CASSVELAGDEQYF,TGTGCCAGCAGCGTAGAGCTAGCTGGAGACGAGCAGTACTTC
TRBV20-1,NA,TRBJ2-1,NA,CSGRLVAEQFF,TGCAGTGGTCGACTAGTCGCTGAGCAGTTCTTC
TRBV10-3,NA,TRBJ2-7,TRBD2,CAISLLSSGTEQYF,TGTGCCATCAGCCTTCTATCTAGCGGGACCGAGCAGTACTTC
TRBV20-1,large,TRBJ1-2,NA,CSAEGVGNYGYTF,TGCAGTGCGGAGGGGGTAGGGAACTATGGCTACACCTTC
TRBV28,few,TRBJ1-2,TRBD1,CASSSTGDVGYTF,TGTGCCAGCAGTTCGACAGGGGACGTTGGCTACACCTTC
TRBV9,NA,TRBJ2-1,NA,CASSPTTGLYNEQFF,TGTGCCAGCAGCCCAACCACCGGGCTTTACAATGAGCAGTTCTTC
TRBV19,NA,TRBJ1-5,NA,CASSGANNQPQHF,TGTGCCAGTAGTGGGGCCAACAATCAGCCCCAGCATTTT
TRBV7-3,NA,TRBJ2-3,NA,CASSLEPSTDTQYF,TGTGCCAGCAGCTTAGAGCCTAGCACAGATACGCAGTATTTT
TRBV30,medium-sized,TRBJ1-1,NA,CAWTWTLNTEAFF,TGTGCCTGGACCTGGACCCTCAACACTGAAGCTTTCTTT
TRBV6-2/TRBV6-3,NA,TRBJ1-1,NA,CASREWGGQDTEAFF,TGTGCCAGCAGAGAGTGGGGGGGACAAGACACTGAAGCTTTCTTT
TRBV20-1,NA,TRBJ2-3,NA,CSASQLNTDTQYF,TGCAGTGCTAGTCAGTTAAACACAGATACGCAGTATTTT
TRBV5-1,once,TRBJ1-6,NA,CARPPLQEVNSPLHF,TGCGCCCGTCCCCCGTTACAGGAGGTTAATTCACCCCTCCACTTT
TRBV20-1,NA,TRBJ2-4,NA,CSARDSAGPRLSIQYF,TGCAGTGCTAGAGATTCAGCGGGTCCGAGGTTGAGCATTCAGTACTTC
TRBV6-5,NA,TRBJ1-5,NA,CASSYGTDQPQHF,TGTGCCAGCAGTTACGGGACCGATCAGCCCCAGCATTTT
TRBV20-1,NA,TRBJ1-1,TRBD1,CSARAGTGLTEAFF,TGCAGTGCTAGAGCCGGGACAGGGCTTACTGAAGCTTTCTTT
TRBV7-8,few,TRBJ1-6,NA,CASSLVRDIRSYNSPLHF,TGTGCCAGCAGCTTAGTTCGTGACATACGCTCCTATAATTCACCCCTCCACTTT
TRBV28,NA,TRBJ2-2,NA,CASSLPTPGRTNTGELFF,TGTGCCAGCAGTCTACCTACCCCGGGACGGACGAACACCGGGGAGCTGTTTTTT
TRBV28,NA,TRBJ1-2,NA,CASSGLGLRGGYTF,TGTGCCAGCAGTGGCCTGGGACTTAGGGGGGGCTACACCTTC
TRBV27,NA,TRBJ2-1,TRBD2,CASSSVLAGGNEQFF,TGTGCCAGCAGTTCGGTACTAGCGGGAGGCAATGAGCAGTTTTTC
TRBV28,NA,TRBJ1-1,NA,CASKRAVLLNTESFF,TGTGCCAGCAAACGAGCGGTCCTTCTGAACACTGAATCTTTCTTT
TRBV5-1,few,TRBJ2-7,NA,CASSLQPALIYEQYF,TGCGCCAGCAGCCTTCAGCCCGCCTTGATCTACGAGCAGTACTTC
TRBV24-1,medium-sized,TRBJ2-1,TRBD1,CATSDPGTGAHGEQFF,TGTGCCACCAGTGACCCCGGGACAGGGGCGCACGGTGAGCAGTTCTTC
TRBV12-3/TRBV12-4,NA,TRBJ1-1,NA,CASSPGSGVDTEAFF,TGTGCCAGCAGCCCGGGGAGTGGGGTGGACACTGAAGCTTTCTTT
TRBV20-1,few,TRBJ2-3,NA,CSASWGVSTDTQYF,TGCAGTGCTAGTTGGGGGGTCAGCACAGATACGCAGTATTTT
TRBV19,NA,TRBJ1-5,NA,CASNFADRYSNQPQHF,TGTGCCAGTAACTTCGCAGACAGATATAGCAATCAGCCCCAGCATTTT
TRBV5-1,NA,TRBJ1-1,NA,CASSLTGMNTEAFF,TGCGCCAGCAGCTTAACAGGCATGAACACTGAAGCTTTCTTT
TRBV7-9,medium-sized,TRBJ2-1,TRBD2,CASSLGLAGLDEQFF,TGTGCCAGCAGCCTAGGACTAGCGGGACTCGATGAGCAGTTCTTC